This T cell receptor beta chain was identified during a study of blood T cell repertoires in COVID-19 (TCRdb year 2020). Looking at the study overall: Collaborator samples came from the United States, Italy and Spain and covered acute and convalescent phases of COVID-19. The material from the prospective study consisted of cDNA or gDNA derived from T cells, B-cell-depleted T cells, or PBMCs. Deeply sampled blood TCRbeta repertoires from subjects exposed to, actively infected with, or recovered from COVID-19 were included in the dataset. A freely available public database, intended as a resource for researchers studying the immune response to SARS-CoV-2, is where the repertoires were released. The samples were drawn from the first 160 participants of the ongoing ImmuneRACE study and from over 950 subjects provided by 6 global collaborators. Nearly every sample came with metadata listing a de-identified subject ID, COVID-19 status, age in years and sex. Where available, HLA class I and class II types were taken from metadata supplied by the sample provider and were not determined by assay-based typing.

TCRbeta CDR3 regions were amplified from genomic DNA using the immunoSEQ Assay, a bias-controlled multiplex PCR. The study's processing was this. The number of nucleated cells in each sample was estimated by amplification of reference gene primers within the assay. To quantify the absolute abundance of each unique TCRbeta CDR3 rearrangement, sequence reads were collapsed and filtered. For each sample, productive Simpson clonality was calculated as the square root of Simpson's diversity index over productive rearrangements. TCRdb mirrors the immuneACCESS table, restricted to in-frame sequences. Some clones are absent from its copies; in checked studies, under half trace to an unresolved V gene, and the reason for the others is unknown. For V, J and clone size, that table is used; D and trimming come from the DNA. In this sample the table shows 120,000 or so clones, over 70% of which occur a single time. The top ten clones comprise 3.8% of the sample.

The CDR3 goes from the cysteine to the phenylalanine over 13 residues. Here the CDR3 DNA is all that survives: 39 bases in frame from base 1. Sequences SQVTM (CDR1) and ANQGSEA (CDR2) are obtained from the germline V gene. Unmatched junction bases come to 2, with V trimmed by 5 bases and J by 0 bases. Whole blood was collected in K2EDTA tubes by collaborating institutions according to the institutions' own protocols. For TCRbeta analysis, collaborator samples were shipped as frozen whole blood, as isolated PBMCs, or as DNA extracted from either sample type. The investigation overall reported the following: The amount of clinical and demographic metadata varied by source and participant and was provided uncurated.

As regards this clone: It lacks a known antigen. Base qualities are missing; no much larger clone stands one base away.

Sequencing was performed on peripheral blood. The source of this sequence is a woman aged 45-65 years with acute or convalescent COVID-19. The rearranged segments are TRBV29-1 and TRBJ2-3; TRBD1 aligns with 7 central bases. The nucleotide sequence reads TGCAGCGTTACAGGGGCCAGCACAGATACGCAGTATTTT. Its coded protein is CSVTGASTDTQYF.